This T cell receptor beta chain is drawn from a study of T cell clonotyping in hematopoietic cell transplantation. About the research overall: Pretransplant recipient samples were taken after cytoreduction.

As for time point: recipient sample about 28 days before transplant, after cytoreduction. Turning to this clone: Its target is unknown.

Points from the study as a whole: Without cell sorting, CD4 versus CD8 contributions remain unresolved.

Germline values: CDR1 MDHEN, CDR2 SYDVKM. The CDR3 sequence is 14 residues long. V lost 7 bases and J lost 0, with 10 bases in between. Measured with immunoSEQ multiplex PCR; TCRdb has only the in-frame clones, and not every one. The sample yields about 76,000 clones, about 96% seen once. The receptor was isolated from a woman between 50 and 59 years old with acute myeloid leukemia. Some clones in this sample may be carry-over from other donors' samples. V is TRBV28 and J is TRBJ1-5; no reliable D call. The source material was peripheral blood mononuclear cells, sampled before stem cell transplant. The CDR3 spells CASTPDISNQPQHF. DNA of the CDR3: TGTGCCAGCACCCCCGACATTAGCAATCAGCCCCAGCATTTT.